A selection of T cell receptor beta chains follows, all from one sample in a study of cytomegalovirus exposure and HLA in healthy donors. This table comes from immunoSEQ multiplex PCR, and its TCRdb copy is limited to in-frame clones, with some not included. The sample shows roughly 80,000 clones, about 70% of them seen only once. Sequencing used PBMCs. These receptors were obtained from a woman aged 50 to 60 in good health and CMV-seropositive. Both conserved end residues are part of each CDR3. D genes are given only for firm matches. The size field is filled for only some rows; it gives once, few, many or a size class.

clone size	V gene	D gene	J gene	CDR3 protein	CDR3 DNA
few	TRBV4-1	TRBD1	TRBJ2-4	CASSQGPGQGPKNIQYF	TGCGCCAGCAGCCAAGGGCCGGGACAGGGGCCCAAAAACATTCAGTACTTC
-	TRBV4-1	TRBD2	TRBJ2-7	CASSQDALVLAGGSKGHEQYF	TGCGCCAGCAGCCAAGACGCCCTAGTTCTAGCGGGAGGATCGAAAGGCCACGAGCAGTACTTC
-	TRBV19	-	TRBJ2-2	CASSIGSTGELFF	TGTGCCAGTAGTATCGGGTCCACCGGGGAGCTGTTTTTT
-	TRBV9	-	TRBJ1-2	CASSPTGGLNNYGYTF	TGTGCCAGCAGCCCTACGGGGGGGCTCAACAACTATGGCTACACCTTC
few	TRBV9	-	TRBJ2-7	CASSVVGGGEQYF	TGTGCCAGCAGCGTAGTGGGGGGAGGCGAGCAGTACTTC
once	TRBV10-1	TRBD2	TRBJ2-7	CASSEAAGLSHEQYF	TGCGCCAGCAGTGAAGCCGCGGGACTAAGCCACGAGCAGTACTTC
-	TRBV10-2	TRBD1	TRBJ2-5	CASRRGRGETQYF	TGCGCCAGCAGGAGGGGGCGCGGAGAGACCCAGTACTTC
-	TRBV11-2	-	TRBJ2-7	CASSPISRRTANSYEQYF	TGTGCCAGCAGCCCTATATCCCGTCGGACAGCCAACTCCTACGAGCAGTACTTC
-	TRBV4-1	-	TRBJ2-2	CASSQSLRDRALKDTGELFF	TGCGCCAGCAGCCAAAGCCTGCGGGACAGAGCCCTAAAGGACACCGGGGAGCTGTTTTTT
-	TRBV19	TRBD1	TRBJ1-4	CASSPDRGLGKLFF	TGTGCCAGTAGTCCCGACAGGGGGCTAGGAAAACTGTTTTTT
-	TRBV19	-	TRBJ1-2	CASSIRFGGASGYTF	TGTGCCAGTAGTATACGGTTCGGGGGGGCTAGCGGCTACACCTTC
few	TRBV28	TRBD1	TRBJ1-5	CATRQGLNNQPQHF	TGTGCCACGAGACAGGGTCTTAACAATCAGCCCCAGCATTTT
-	TRBV6-1	-	TRBJ2-3	CASTISGPRSDTQYF	TGTGCCAGCACCATTAGCGGTCCCCGTAGCGATACGCAGTATTTT
-	TRBV29-1	TRBD2	TRBJ2-7	CSVDSRDTRGEYF	TGCAGCGTTGACAGCAGGGATACACGGGGGGAGTACTTC
-	TRBV18	TRBD2	TRBJ2-1	CASSPNLAGGTVNEQFF	TGTGCCAGCTCACCAAATCTAGCGGGAGGGACGGTCAATGAGCAGTTCTTC
-	TRBV18	-	TRBJ2-1	CASSTTGEQFF	TGTGCCAGCTCAACGACTGGGGAGCAGTTCTTC
-	TRBV2	TRBD1	TRBJ2-1	CASSVGQGAVNEQFF	TGTGCCAGCAGTGTAGGGCAGGGGGCGGTCAATGAGCAGTTCTTC
few	TRBV19	TRBD2	TRBJ2-1	CASSRGTSGNFF	TGTGCCAGTAGTAGGGGGACTAGCGGGAATTTCTTC
-	TRBV27	-	TRBJ2-1	CASSLGSGGAYNEQFF	TGTGCCAGCAGTTTAGGGAGCGGAGGGGCCTACAATGAGCAGTTCTTC
-	TRBV18	TRBD1	TRBJ1-3	CASSPGQGRNTIYF	TGTGCCAGCTCACCAGGACAGGGAAGAAACACCATATATTTT
-	TRBV7-6	-	TRBJ1-1	CASSPVTGEAFF	TGTGCCAGCAGCCCTGTAACAGGGGAAGCTTTCTTT
-	TRBV29-1	-	TRBJ2-3	CSARTMRDSADTQYF	TGCAGCGCCCGGACTATGCGGGACAGTGCAGATACGCAGTATTTT
-	TRBV10-2	TRBD2	TRBJ2-7	CATWTSGTYEQYF	TGCGCCACCTGGACTAGCGGGACCTACGAGCAGTACTTC
few	TRBV28	-	TRBJ2-3	CASSFPLRGISTDTQYF	TGTGCCAGCAGTTTTCCCCTCCGCGGGATTAGCACAGATACGCAGTATTTT
-	TRBV18	-	TRBJ1-2	CASSGRDYESNYGYTF	TGTGCCAGCTCGGGGAGGGACTACGAATCTAACTATGGCTACACCTTC
-	TRBV4-2	TRBD2	TRBJ2-7	CASSHRGRAEEQYF	TGTGCCAGCAGCCACCGAGGGAGGGCCGAAGAGCAGTACTTC
-	TRBV6-1	TRBD2	TRBJ2-5	CASSEAGGSGETQYF	TGTGCCAGCAGTGAAGCGGGGGGGAGTGGAGAGACCCAGTACTTC
-	TRBV9	-	TRBJ2-3	CASSVAGWSSTDTQYF	TGTGCCAGCAGCGTAGCAGGGTGGTCTAGCACAGATACGCAGTATTTT
-	TRBV9	-	TRBJ1-5	CASSVSDLTPQHF	TGTGCCAGCAGCGTCAGCGACCTGACGCCCCAGCATTTT
-	TRBV5-6	-	TRBJ1-3	CASSPDRLSGNTIYF	TGTGCCAGCAGCCCCGACAGGCTCTCTGGAAACACCATATATTTT
once	TRBV19	-	TRBJ2-2	CASSISGNTGELFF	TGTGCCAGTTCGATTTCAGGGAACACCGGGGAGCTGTTTTTT
few	TRBV28	TRBD1	TRBJ1-3	CASRLGQGNTIYF	TGTGCCAGCAGGCTGGGACAGGGAAACACCATATATTTT
-	TRBV27	TRBD1	TRBJ1-2	CATSRAGGYGYTF	TGTGCCACAAGTCGGGCAGGGGGGTATGGCTACACCTTC
-	TRBV19	TRBD2	TRBJ2-1	CASSTHYSGSPYNEQFF	TGTGCCAGTAGTACTCATTATAGCGGGAGCCCCTACAATGAGCAGTTCTTC
once	TRBV7-9	TRBD2	TRBJ2-7	CASSPGGAYEQYF	TGTGCCAGCAGCCCGGGGGGGGCCTACGAGCAGTACTTC
-	TRBV4-1	-	TRBJ2-7	CASSQEFGLAISYEQYF	TGCGCCAGCAGCCAAGAATTTGGGCTAGCGATTTCCTACGAGCAGTACTTC
-	TRBV6-5	TRBD2	TRBJ2-1	CASTKSLAGRNEQFF	TGTGCCAGCACGAAATCCCTAGCGGGCCGCAATGAGCAGTTCTTC
-	TRBV28	-	TRBJ1-4	CASQRQVNEKLFF	TGTGCCAGCCAGCGACAGGTTAATGAAAAACTGTTTTTT
-	TRBV28	-	TRBJ2-7	CASSLGGYNEQYF	TGTGCCAGCAGTTTGGGGGGTTATAACGAGCAGTACTTC
-	TRBV6-5	-	TRBJ1-5	CASTPGGLSNQPQHF	TGTGCCAGCACCCCAGGAGGACTTAGCAATCAGCCCCAGCATTTT
-	TRBV27	-	TRBJ2-7	CASSPRVLIPYEQYF	TGTGCCAGCAGTCCCCGGGTCCTGATTCCCTACGAGCAGTACTTC
-	TRBV18	TRBD1	TRBJ2-5	CASSPRTGDQETQYF	TGTGCCAGCTCACCCAGGACAGGGGACCAAGAGACCCAGTACTTC